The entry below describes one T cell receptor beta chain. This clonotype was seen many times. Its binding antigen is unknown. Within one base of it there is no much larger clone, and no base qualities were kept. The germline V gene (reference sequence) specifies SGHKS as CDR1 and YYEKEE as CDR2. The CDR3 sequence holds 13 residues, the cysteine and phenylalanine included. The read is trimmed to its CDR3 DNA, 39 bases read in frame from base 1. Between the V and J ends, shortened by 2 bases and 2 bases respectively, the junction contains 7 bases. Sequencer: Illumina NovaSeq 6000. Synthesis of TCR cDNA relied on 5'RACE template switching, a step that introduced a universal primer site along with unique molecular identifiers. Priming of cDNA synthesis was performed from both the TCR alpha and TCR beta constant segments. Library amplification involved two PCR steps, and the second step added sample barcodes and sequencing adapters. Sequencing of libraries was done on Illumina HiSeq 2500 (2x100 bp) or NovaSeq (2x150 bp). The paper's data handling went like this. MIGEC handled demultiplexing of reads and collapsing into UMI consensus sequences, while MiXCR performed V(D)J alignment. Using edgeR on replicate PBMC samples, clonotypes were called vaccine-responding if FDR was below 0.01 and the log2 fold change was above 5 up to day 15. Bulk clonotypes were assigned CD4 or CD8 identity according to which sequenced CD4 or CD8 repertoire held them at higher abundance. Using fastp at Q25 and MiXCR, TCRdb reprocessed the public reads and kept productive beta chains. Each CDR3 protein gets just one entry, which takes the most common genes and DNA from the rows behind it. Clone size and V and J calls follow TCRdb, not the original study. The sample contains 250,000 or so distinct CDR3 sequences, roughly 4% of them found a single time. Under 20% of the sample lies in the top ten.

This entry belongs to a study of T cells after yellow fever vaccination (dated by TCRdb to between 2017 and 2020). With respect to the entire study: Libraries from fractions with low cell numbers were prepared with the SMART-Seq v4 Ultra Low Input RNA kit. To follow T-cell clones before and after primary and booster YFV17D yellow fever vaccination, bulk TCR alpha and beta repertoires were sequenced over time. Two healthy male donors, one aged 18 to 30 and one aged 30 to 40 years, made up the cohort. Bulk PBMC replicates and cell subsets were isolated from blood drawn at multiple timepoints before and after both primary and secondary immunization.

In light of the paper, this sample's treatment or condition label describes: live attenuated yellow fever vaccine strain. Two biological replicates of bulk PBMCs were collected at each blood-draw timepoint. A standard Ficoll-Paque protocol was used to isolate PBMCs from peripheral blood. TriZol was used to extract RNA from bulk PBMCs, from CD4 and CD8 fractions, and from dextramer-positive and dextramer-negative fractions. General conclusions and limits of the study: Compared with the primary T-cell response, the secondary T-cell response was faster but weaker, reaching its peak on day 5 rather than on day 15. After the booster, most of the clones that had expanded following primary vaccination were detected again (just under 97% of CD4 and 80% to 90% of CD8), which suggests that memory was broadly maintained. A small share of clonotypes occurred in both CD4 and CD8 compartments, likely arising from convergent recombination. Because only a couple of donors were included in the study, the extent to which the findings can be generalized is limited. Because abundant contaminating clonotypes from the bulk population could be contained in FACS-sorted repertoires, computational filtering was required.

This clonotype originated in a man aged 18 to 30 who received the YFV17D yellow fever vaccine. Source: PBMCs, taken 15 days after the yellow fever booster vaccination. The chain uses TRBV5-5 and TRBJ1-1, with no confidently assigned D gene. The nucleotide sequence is TGTGCCAGCAGCTTTTGGACTAACACTGAAGCTTTCTTT. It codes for CASSFWTNTEAFF.